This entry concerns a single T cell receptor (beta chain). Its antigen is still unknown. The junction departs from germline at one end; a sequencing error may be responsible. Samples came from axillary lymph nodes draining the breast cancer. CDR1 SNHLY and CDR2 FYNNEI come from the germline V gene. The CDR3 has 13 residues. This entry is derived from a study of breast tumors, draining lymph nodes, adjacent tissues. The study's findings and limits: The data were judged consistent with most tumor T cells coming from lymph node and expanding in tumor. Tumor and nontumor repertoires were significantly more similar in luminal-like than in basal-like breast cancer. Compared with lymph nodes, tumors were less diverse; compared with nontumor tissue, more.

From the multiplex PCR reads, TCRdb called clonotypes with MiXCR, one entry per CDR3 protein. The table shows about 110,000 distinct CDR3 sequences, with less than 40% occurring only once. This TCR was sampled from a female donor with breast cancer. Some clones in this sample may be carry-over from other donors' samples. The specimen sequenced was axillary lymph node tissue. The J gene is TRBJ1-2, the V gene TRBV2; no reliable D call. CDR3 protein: CASRLEATYGYSF. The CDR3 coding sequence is TGTGCCAGCCGCTTAGAGGCTACCTATGGCTACTCCTTC.